This T cell receptor (beta chain) was sequenced during a study of read filtering for tumor transcriptome and immune sequencing (dated by TCRdb to about 2020). Study-wide context: Of the patients in the cohort, about 17 were male and more than 12 were female, and their mean age was around 64 years, with a range of about 47 to 85. By revised international staging, eight or nine patients were R-ISS I, about 17 were R-ISS II and 7 were R-ISS III. After DNase treatment, whole-transcriptome libraries were prepared with the TruSeq RNA Access Library Prep Kit. Per sample, about 4.05 to 11 million TCR-region mapped reads were obtained with IR-seq, compared with only about 85 to 1,400 with RNA-seq. TCR repertoires obtained by targeted immune repertoire sequencing and by bulk whole-transcriptome sequencing performed on the same bone marrow samples were compared. As a main aim, a read-filtering strategy for immune repertoire data was addressed, with the specific question being whether clonotypes supported by a single read should be removed. Beyond this particular receptor, the publication reports: Single-read clonotypes made up approximately 79% of clonotypes but only 3.5% to 4% of total reads in IR-seq, compared with more than 70% of clonotypes and under 45% of reads in RNA-seq. The sorted CD138-negative fraction was a mixed bone marrow immune population, not purified T cells. Compared with RNA-seq, IR-seq captured clonotypes at much greater depth and more reliably, and a smaller IR-seq throughput was enough to identify most of the shared clonotypes. When single-read clonotypes were removed, the proportions of shared clonotypes in IR-seq and RNA-seq correlated more strongly.

In this sample, this clonotype turned up a few times. Which antigen it targets is not known. The junction shows a germline mismatch at one end, possibly a read error. TCR libraries were built from approximately 400 ng RNA with the Immunoverse kit, using molecular barcoded adaptors covering alpha/delta and beta/gamma chains. TCR library preparation was performed with the same RNA that was used for transcriptome sequencing. TCR libraries were sequenced on an Illumina HiSeq 4000 with 2 x 150 cycles. The original pipeline was this. TCR reads were aligned to human V, D, J and C references and assembled into CDR3 clonotypes with MiXCR, including quality filtering and error correction. The tcR package in R was used for analysis of clonotype counts and gene usage diversity. Raw mapping reads were checked after the RNA-seq reads had been mapped by STAR aligner version 2.5.3a onto the human GRCh37 genome. To test how sequencing depth affected the clonotypes detected, IR-seq fastq files were randomly downsampled with Seqtk 1.3. Using fastp trimming at Q25 and MiXCR clonotype assembly, TCRdb reanalyzed the public sequencing data and kept in-frame beta chains. Rows with one shared CDR3 protein collapse into an entry with the most common genes and DNA. TCRdb's processing, not the authors', yielded these V and J calls. Across this sample there are about 58,000 distinct CDR3 sequences, with 9% to 15% seen only once. More than 15% of the sample goes to the ten largest clones.

From a lookup of the germline V gene, CDR1 and CDR2 are MGHRA and YSYEKL. From its cysteine to its phenylalanine, the CDR3 spans 16 amino acids. The sequence is cut down to CDR3 DNA, 48 bases in frame from base 1. Each patient had bone marrow sampled at the time of active disease. Ficoll-Hypaque density gradient centrifugation was used to isolate bone marrow mononuclear cells. CD138-negative cells were obtained by negative selection after labeling with CD138 magnetic microbeads on a MACS separator, removing myeloma plasma cells. The purity of the isolated cells was checked by flow cytometry with CD138 antibodies on an Attune NxT. Total RNA was extracted using TRIzol reagent and was quantified on a NanoDrop spectrophotometer. Paired RNA-seq and IR-seq were performed on the CD138-negative bone marrow sample of each patient.

The sequence came from a donor over 35 with multiple myeloma. The chain joins TRBV4-1 to TRBJ2-1, and 9 junction bases match TRBD1. Sequenced sample: a population of CD138-negative cells sorted from bone marrow. This specimen's cell subset or site label, per the study, means: bone marrow mononuclear cells depleted of CD138+ plasma/myeloma cells by negative magnetic selection. The CDR3 protein sequence reads: CASSHQRTGVYNGQFF. The DNA sequence is TGCGCCAGCAGCCACCAAAGGACAGGGGTCTACAATGGGCAGTTCTTC.